This T cell receptor (beta chain) was sequenced during a study of CXCR3-negative and CXCR3-positive naive CD8 T cells. The study made its TRB cDNA libraries by 5' RACE, adding UMI labels. TCRdb reprocessed the 5' RACE reads and stores each CDR3 protein as one record, lacking DNA. There are some 150,000 distinct CDR3 sequences in the sample, with approximately 0.27% held by the top ten. Study-wide findings and caveats: TRB CDR3s of CXCR3-positive naive cells were more hydrophobic than those of CXCR3-negative naive cells.

As regards this clonotype: As yet, its antigen is unknown.

This CDR3 is 17 amino acids long. This receptor was taken from a human donor in good health. Some clones in this sample may be carry-over from other donors' samples. This chain uses TRBV12-3 or TRBV12-4 with TRBJ2-6; lacking DNA, the TRBD1 call made by TCRdb goes unchecked. The specimen sequenced was naive CXCR3+ CD8+ T cells from blood. Subset here: CD45RO-CCR7+CD27+CD95- naive CD8+ T cells expressing CXCR3 (TNR3+). The CDR3 loop is CASSLGSGAASANVLTF.